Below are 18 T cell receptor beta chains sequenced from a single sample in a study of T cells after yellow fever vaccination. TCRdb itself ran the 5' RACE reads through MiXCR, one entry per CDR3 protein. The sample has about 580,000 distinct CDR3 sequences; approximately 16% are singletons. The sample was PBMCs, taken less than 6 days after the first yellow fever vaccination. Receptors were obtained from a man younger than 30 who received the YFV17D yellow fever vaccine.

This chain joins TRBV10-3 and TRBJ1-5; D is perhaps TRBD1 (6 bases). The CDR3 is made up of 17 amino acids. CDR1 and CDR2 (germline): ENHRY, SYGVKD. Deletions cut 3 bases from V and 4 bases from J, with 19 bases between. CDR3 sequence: CAISDSILGGANQPQHF. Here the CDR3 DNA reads TGTGCCATCAGTGATTCCATCCTGGGGGGGGCTAATCAGCCCCAGCATTTT.

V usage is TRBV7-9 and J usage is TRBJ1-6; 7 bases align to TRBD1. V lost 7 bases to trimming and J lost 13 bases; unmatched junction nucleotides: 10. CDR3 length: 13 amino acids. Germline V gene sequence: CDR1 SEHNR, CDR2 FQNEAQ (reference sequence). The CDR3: CASNQGDAKPLHF. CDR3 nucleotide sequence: TGTGCCAGCAATCAGGGGGACGCCAAGCCCCTCCACTTT.

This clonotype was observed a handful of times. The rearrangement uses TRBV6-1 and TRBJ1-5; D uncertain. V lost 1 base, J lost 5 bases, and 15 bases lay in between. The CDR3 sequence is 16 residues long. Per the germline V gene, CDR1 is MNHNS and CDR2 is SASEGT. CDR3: CASSEDYTVSYQPQHF. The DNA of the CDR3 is TGTGCCAGCAGTGAAGATTATACCGTCAGCTATCAGCCCCAGCATTTT.

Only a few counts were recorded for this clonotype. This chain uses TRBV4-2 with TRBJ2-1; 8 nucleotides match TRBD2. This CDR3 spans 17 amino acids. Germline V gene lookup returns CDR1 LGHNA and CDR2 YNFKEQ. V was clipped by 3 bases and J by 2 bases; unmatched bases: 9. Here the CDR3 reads CASSHSPSGFTYNEQFF. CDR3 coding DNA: TGTGCCAGCAGCCACAGTCCTAGCGGGTTTACCTACAATGAGCAGTTCTTC.

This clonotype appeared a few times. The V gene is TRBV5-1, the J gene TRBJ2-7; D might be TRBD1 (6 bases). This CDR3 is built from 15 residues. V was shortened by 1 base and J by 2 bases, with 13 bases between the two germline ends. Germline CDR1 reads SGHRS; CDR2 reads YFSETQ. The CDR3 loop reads CASSLTGTSTYEQYF. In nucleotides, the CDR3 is TGCGCCAGCAGCTTGACCGGGACAAGTACCTACGAGCAGTACTTC.

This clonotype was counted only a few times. The CDR3 bases are TGTGCCACCTCGAAAATGGGAGCTAATGAAAAACTGTTTTTT. The encoded protein is CATSKMGANEKLFF. The chain is built from TRBV6-2 or TRBV6-3 and TRBJ1-4, with D unresolved. Trimming stripped 10 bases from V and 3 bases from J, with 15 bases between. This CDR3 is built from 14 residues. Germline V gene lookup returns CDR1 MNHEY and CDR2 SVGEGT.

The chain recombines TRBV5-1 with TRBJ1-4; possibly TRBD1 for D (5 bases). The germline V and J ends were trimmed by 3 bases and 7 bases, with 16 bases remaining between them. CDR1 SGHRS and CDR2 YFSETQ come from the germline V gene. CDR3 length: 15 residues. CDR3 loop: CASSSMDSGREKLFF. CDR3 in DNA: TGCGCCAGCAGCTCGATGGACTCAGGGCGTGAAAAACTGTTTTTT.

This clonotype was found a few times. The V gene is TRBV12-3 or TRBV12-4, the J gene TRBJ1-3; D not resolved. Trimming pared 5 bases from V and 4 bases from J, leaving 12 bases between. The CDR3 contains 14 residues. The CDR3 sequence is CASSPDRPGNTIYF. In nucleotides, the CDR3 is TGTGCCAGCAGTCCGGACCGTCCGGGAAACACCATATATTTT.

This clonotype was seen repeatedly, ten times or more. The CDR3 nucleotides are TGTGCCAGCAGCCTGGGCTGGGGGGCAGATACGCAGTATTTT. This sequence encodes CASSLGWGADTQYF. This chain uses TRBV25-1 with TRBJ2-3; maybe TRBD2 (6 bases). Germline values: CDR1 MGHDK, CDR2 SYGVNS. The CDR3 totals 14 residues. The V and J ends lost 6 bases and 4 bases respectively, with 14 bases between them.

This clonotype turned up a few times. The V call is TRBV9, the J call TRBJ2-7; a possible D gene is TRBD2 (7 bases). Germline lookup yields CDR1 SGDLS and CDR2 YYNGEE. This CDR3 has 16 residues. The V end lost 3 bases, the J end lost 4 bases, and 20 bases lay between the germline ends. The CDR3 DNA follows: TGTGCCAGCAGCGCGCCGAAGGAGGGGGGAGGGTACGAGCAGTACTTC. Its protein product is CASSAPKEGGGYEQYF.

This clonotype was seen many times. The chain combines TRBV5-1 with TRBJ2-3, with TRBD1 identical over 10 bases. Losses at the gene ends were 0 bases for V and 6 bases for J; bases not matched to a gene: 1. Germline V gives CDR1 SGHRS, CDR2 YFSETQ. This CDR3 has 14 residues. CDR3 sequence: CASSLEDRGDTQYF. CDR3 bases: TGCGCCAGCAGCTTGGAGGACAGGGGGGATACGCAGTATTTT.

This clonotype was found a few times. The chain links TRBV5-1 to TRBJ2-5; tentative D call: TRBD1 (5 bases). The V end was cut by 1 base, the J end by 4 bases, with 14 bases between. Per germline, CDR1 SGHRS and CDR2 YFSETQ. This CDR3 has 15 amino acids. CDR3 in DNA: TGCGCCAGCAGCTTGAGACAGAACACGGGAGAGACCCAGTACTTC. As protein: CASSLRQNTGETQYF.

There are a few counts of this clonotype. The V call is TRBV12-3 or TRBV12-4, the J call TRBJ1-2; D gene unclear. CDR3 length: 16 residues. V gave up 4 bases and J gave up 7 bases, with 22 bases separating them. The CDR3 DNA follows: TGTGCCAGCAGTTCGGTCGGTATGCAGCCTCTCACTGGCTACACCTTC. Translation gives CASSSVGMQPLTGYTF.

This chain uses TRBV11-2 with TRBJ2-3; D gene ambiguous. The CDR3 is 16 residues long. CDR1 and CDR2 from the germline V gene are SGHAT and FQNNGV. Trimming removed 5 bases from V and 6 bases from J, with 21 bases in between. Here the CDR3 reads CASSPEVVGWKDTQYF. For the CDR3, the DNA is TGTGCCAGCAGCCCAGAGGTCGTGGGGTGGAAGGATACGCAGTATTTT. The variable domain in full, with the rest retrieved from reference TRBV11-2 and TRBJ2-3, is EAGVAQSPRYKIIEKRQSVAFWCNPISGHATLYWYQQILGQGPKLLIQFQNNGVVDDSQLPKDRFSAERLKGVDSTLKIQPAKLEDSAVYLCASSPEVVGWKDTQYFGPGTRLTVL.

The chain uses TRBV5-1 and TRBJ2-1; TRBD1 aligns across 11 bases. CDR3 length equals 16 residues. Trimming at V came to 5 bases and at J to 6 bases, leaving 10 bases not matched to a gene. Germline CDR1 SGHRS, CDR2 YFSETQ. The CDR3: CASSPNPGTGGNEQFF. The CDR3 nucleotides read TGCGCCAGCAGTCCTAACCCAGGGACAGGGGGCAATGAGCAGTTCTTC.

CDR3 sequence reads: CSASGASPIYGYTF. The CDR3 nucleotides read TGCAGTGCCAGTGGAGCATCACCGATCTATGGCTACACCTTC. The chain has TRBV20-1 and TRBJ1-2; no clear D. This CDR3 is built from 14 residues. Trimming removed 6 bases at V and 4 bases at J, with 18 bases between. In germline, CDR1 is DFQATT, CDR2 SNEGSKA (reference sequence).

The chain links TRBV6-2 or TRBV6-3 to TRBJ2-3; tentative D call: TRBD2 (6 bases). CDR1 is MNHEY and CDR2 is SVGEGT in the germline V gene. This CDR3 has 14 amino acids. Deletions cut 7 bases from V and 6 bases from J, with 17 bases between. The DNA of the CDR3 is TGTGCCAGCACGAGGTCACGACGGGGGGATACGCAGTATTTT. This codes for CASTRSRRGDTQYF.

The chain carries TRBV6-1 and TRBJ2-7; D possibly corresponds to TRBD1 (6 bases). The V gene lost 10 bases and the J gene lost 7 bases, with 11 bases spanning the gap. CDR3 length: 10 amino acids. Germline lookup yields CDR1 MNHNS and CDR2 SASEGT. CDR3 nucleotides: TGTGCCACCCAGGGGTGGGAGCAGTACTTC. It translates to CATQGWEQYF.